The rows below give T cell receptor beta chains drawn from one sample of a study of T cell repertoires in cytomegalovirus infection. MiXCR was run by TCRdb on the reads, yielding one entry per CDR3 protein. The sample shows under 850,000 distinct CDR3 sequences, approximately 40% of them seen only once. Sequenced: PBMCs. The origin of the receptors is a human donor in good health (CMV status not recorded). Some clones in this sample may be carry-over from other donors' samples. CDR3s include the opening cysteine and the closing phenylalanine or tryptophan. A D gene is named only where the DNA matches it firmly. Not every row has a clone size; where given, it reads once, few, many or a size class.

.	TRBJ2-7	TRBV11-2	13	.	CASSLDRGKEQYF	TGTGCCAGCAGCTTAGATCGGGGTAAGGAGCAGTACTTC
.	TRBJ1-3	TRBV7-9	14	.	CASTHRDSGNTIYF	TGTGCCAGCACACACAGGGACTCTGGAAACACCATATATTTT
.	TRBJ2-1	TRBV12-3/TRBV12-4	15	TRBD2	CASSTTSGTYNEQFF	TGTGCCAGCAGCACGACTAGCGGTACCTACAATGAGCAGTTCTTC
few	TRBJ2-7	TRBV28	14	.	CASSFFSSSDEQYF	TGTGCCAGCAGTTTCTTTTCGTCGTCAGACGAGCAGTACTTC
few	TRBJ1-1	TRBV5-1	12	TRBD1	CASSLSGTAAFF	TGCGCCAGCAGCTTATCCGGGACAGCAGCTTTCTTT
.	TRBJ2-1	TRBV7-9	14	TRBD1	CASSLETGYNEQFF	TGTGCCAGCAGCTTAGAGACAGGGTACAATGAGCAGTTCTTC
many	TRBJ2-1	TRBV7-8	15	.	CASSPGTTLYNEQFF	TGTGCCAGCAGCCCGGGGACGACACTCTACAATGAGCAGTTCTTC
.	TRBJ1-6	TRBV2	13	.	CASSRGGNSPLHF	TGTGCCAGCAGTCGCGGGGGTAATTCACCCCTCCACTTT
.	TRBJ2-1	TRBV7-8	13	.	CARSSGLYNEPFF	TGTGCCAGAAGCTCGGGACTCTACAATGAGCCGTTCTTC
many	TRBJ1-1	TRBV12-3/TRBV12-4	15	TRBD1	CASSKDRAVHTEAFF	TGTGCCAGCAGTAAGGACAGGGCCGTTCACACTGAAGCTTTCTTT
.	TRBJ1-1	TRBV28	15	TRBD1	CASSLYSRGGPKAFF	TGTGCCAGCAGTTTATATTCCAGGGGGGGGCCGAAAGCTTTCTTT
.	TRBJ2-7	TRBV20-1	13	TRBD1	CSARGGQADEQYF	TGCAGTGCTAGAGGGGGACAGGCCGACGAGCAGTACTTC
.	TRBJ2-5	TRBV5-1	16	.	CASSPGLADSQETQYF	TGCGCCAGCAGCCCCGGGCTAGCAGACTCCCAAGAGACCCAGTACTTC
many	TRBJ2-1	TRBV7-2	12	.	CASSPRHNEQFF	TGTGCCAGCAGCCCCAGGCACAATGAGCAGTTCTTC
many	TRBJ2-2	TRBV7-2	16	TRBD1	CTSSTGQGPNTGELFF	TGTACCAGCAGCACGGGACAGGGCCCGAACACCGGGGAGCTGTTTTTT
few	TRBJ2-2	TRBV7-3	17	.	CASSLAPLSSGAGELFF	TGTGCCAGCAGCTTAGCCCCACTCTCCAGCGGAGCCGGGGAGCTGTTTTTT
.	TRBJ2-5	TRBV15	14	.	CATSRVGLKETQYF	TGTGCCACCAGCAGAGTCGGCTTAAAAGAGACCCAGTACTTC
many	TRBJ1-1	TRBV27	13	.	CASSLTQGTEAFF	TGTGCCAGCAGCTTAACGCAGGGAACAGAAGCTTTCTTT
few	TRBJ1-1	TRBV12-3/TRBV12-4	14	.	CASTDPEGRSEAFF	TGTGCCAGCACCGACCCCGAGGGGAGGTCTGAAGCTTTCTTT
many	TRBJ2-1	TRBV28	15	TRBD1	CASSRLTGGRGEQFF	TGTGCCAGCAGCCGACTGACAGGGGGCAGGGGGGAGCAGTTCTTC
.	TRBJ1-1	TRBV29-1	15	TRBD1	CSVLGGTVSGTEAFF	TGCAGCGTCCTGGGGGGGACAGTAAGCGGGACTGAAGCTTTCTTT
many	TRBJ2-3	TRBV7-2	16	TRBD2	CASSFTGGPWVDTQYF	TGTGCCAGCAGCTTCACGGGAGGGCCTTGGGTAGATACGCAGTATTTT
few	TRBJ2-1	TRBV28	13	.	CASSLGLRTEQFF	TGTGCCAGCAGTTTAGGACTTAGGACAGAGCAGTTCTTC
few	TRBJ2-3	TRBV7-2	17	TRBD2	CASSLRLAGGPGDTQYF	TGTGCCAGCAGCTTAAGACTAGCGGGAGGGCCGGGAGATACGCAGTATTTT
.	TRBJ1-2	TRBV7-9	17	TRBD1	CASSLGTGGTANYGYTF	TGTGCCAGCAGCTTAGGGACAGGGGGGACTGCTAACTATGGCTACACCTTC
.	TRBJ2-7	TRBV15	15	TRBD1	CATSREQGSSYEQYF	TGTGCCACCAGCCGAGAACAGGGGAGCTCCTACGAGCAGTACTTC
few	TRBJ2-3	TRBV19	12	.	CASSIDRDTQYF	TGTGCCAGTAGTATAGACCGTGATACGCAGTATTTT
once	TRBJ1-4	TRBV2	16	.	CASSLHGEGFNEKLFF	TGTGCCAGCAGTCTCCATGGGGAGGGCTTTAATGAAAAACTGTTTTTT
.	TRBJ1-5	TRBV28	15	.	CASSLGLTSNQPQHF	TGTGCCAGCAGTTTAGGTTTGACCAGCAATCAGCCCCAGCATTTT
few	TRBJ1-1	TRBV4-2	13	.	CASSQDRQTEAFF	TGTGCCAGCAGCCAAGACCGACAGACTGAAGCTTTCTTT
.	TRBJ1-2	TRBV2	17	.	CASSETLTGILDYGYTF	TGTGCCAGCAGTGAAACGCTAACGGGGATCTTGGACTATGGCTACACCTTC
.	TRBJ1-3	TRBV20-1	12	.	CSAMGAGNTIYF	TGCAGTGCTATGGGGGCAGGAAACACCATATATTTT
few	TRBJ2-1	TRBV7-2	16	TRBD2	CASSLVGSGPYNEQFF	TGTGCCAGCAGCTTAGTGGGTAGCGGGCCTTACAATGAGCAGTTCTTC
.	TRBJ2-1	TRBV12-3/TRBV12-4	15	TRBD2	CASSATSGSNEEQFF	TGTGCCAGCAGCGCGACTAGCGGGAGTAACGAGGAGCAGTTCTTC
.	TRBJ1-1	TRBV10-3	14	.	CAITEGEGNTGAFF	TGTGCCATCACCGAAGGGGAAGGCAACACTGGAGCTTTCTTT
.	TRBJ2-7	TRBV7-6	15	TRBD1	CASSSYPGGFYEQYF	TGTGCCAGCAGCTCTTATCCAGGGGGCTTCTACGAGCAGTACTTC
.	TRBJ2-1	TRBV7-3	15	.	CASSLGDISYNEQFF	TGTGCCAGCAGCTTAGGGGACATCTCCTACAATGAGCAGTTCTTC
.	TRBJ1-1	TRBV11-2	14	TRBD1	CASSLNPGQSEAFF	TGTGCCAGCAGCCTTAACCCGGGACAGAGTGAAGCTTTCTTT
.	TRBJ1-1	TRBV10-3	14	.	CAISESRGPTEAFF	TGTGCCATCAGTGAGTCACGAGGGCCCACTGAAGCTTTCTTT
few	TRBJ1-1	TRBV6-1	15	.	CASIPVWGTPFEAFF	TGTGCCAGCATCCCGGTGTGGGGGACCCCTTTTGAAGCTTTCTTT
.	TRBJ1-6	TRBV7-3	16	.	CASSLTGREGNSPLHF	TGTGCCAGCAGCTTAACAGGAAGGGAGGGAAATTCACCCCTCCACTTT
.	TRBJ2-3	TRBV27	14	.	CASSTPRSADTQYF	TGTGCCAGCAGCACGCCCCGGTCCGCAGATACGCAGTATTTT
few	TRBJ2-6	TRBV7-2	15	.	CASSSRASGANVLTF	TGTGCCAGCAGCTCCCGGGCCTCTGGGGCCAACGTCCTGACTTTC
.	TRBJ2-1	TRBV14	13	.	CASSLDPHNEQFF	TGTGCCAGCAGCCTTGATCCCCACAATGAGCAGTTCTTC
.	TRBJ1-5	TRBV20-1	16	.	CSATASWTGARQPQHF	TGCAGTGCTACTGCCAGTTGGACGGGGGCCAGGCAGCCCCAGCATTTT
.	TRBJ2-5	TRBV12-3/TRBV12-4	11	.	CDSSTTETQYF	TGTGACAGCAGTACGACTGAGACCCAGTACTTC
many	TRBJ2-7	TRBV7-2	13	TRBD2	CASRTSGSHEQYF	TGTGCCAGCAGGACAAGCGGGAGCCACGAGCAGTACTTC
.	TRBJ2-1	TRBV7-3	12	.	CASILGANEHFF	TGTGCCAGCATCTTAGGAGCCAATGAGCATTTCTTC
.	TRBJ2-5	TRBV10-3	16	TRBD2	CAISGLGTSGQETQYF	TGTGCCATCAGTGGACTGGGGACTAGCGGCCAAGAGACCCAGTACTTC
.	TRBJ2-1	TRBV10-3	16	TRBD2	CAISDLLAGRMSEQFF	TGTGCCATCAGTGATTTACTAGCGGGTAGGATGAGTGAGCAGTTCTTC
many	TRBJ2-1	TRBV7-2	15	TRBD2	CASSLEGLASNEQFF	TGTGCCAGCAGCTTAGAGGGACTAGCGAGCAATGAGCAGTTCTTC